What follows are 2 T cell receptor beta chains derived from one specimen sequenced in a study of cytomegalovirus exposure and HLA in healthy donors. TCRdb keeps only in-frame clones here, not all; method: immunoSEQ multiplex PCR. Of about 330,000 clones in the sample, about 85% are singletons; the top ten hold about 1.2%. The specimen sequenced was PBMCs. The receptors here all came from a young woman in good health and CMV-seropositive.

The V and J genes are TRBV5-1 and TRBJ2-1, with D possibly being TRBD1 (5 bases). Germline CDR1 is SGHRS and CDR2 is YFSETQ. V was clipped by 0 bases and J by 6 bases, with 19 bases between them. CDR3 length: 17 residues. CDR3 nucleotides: TGCGCCAGCAGCTTGGGACAGCCTGCTCGTTCTCCCAATGAGCAGTTCTTC. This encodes CASSLGQPARSPNEQFF.

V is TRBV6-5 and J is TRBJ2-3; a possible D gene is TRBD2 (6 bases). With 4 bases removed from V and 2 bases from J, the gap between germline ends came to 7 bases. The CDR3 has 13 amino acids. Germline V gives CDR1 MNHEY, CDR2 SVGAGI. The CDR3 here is CASSSSATDTQYF. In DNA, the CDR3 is TGTGCCAGCAGTTCTAGCGCCACAGATACGCAGTATTTT.